A single sample gave rise to the 27 T cell receptor beta chains below, sequenced in a study of cytomegalovirus exposure and HLA in healthy donors. Primers for the PCR totalled 60 Vbeta and 13 Jbeta. Here immunoSEQ multiplex PCR was the method, and the copy in TCRdb shows in-frame clones only, minus some. Of roughly 120,000 clones detected, roughly four fifths appear once; the ten largest clones hold 1.9%. The source material was PBMCs. The source of these receptors is a man in his fifties in good health and CMV-seronegative.

The gene calls are TRBV5-4 and TRBJ1-2; no clear D. V was cut by 4 bases and J by 2 bases, with 15 bases left in between. CDR3 size: 15 residues. Germline lookup yields CDR1 SGHNT and CDR2 YYREEE (reference sequence). DNA of the CDR3: TGTGCCAGCAGCGTCCGGGCCGCGGGAAACTATGGCTACACCTTC. Translating it yields CASSVRAAGNYGYTF.

The V gene is TRBV28, the J gene TRBJ2-7; weak D call: TRBD1 (6 bases). Germline V gene sequence: CDR1 MDHEN, CDR2 SYDVKM. The CDR3 covers 14 residues. Trimming pared 4 bases from V and 2 bases from J, leaving 12 bases between. CDR3 DNA sequence: TGTGCCAGCAGTTCACCCAACAGGGCCTACGAGCAGTACTTC. Encoded protein: CASSSPNRAYEQYF. The variable domain in full, with the rest retrieved from reference TRBV28 and TRBJ2-7, is DVKVTQSSRYLVKRTGEKVFLECVQDMDHENMFWYRQDPGLGLRLIYFSYDVKMKEKGDIPEGYSVSREKKERFSLILESASTNQTSMYLCASSSPNRAYEQYFGPGTRLTVT.

The rearrangement uses TRBV6-4 and TRBJ1-1, with 7 positions matching TRBD1. The CDR3 is made up of 12 amino acids. CDR1 and CDR2 (germline): MRHNA, SNTAGT. J lost 10 bases, V lost 7 bases, and 9 bases had no gene match. CDR3 in amino acids: CASNDRDHVAFF. The CDR3 DNA is TGTGCCAGCAACGACAGGGATCACGTAGCTTTCTTT.

This clone appeared a few times. The V call is TRBV5-8, the J call TRBJ1-2; TRBD1 is a possible D gene (5 bases). The V and J ends lost 2 bases and 6 bases respectively, with 8 bases between them. Germline CDR1 reads SGHTS; CDR2 reads YDEGEE. This CDR3 is 12 amino acids long. CDR3 loop: CASSLQGDGYTF. The CDR3 bases are TGTGCCAGCAGCTTACAAGGGGATGGCTACACCTTC. Complete variable domain (other parts from reference TRBV5-8 and TRBJ1-2): EAGVTQSPTHLIKTRGQQATLRCSPISGHTSVYWYQQALGLGLQFLLWYDEGEERNRGNFPPRFSGRQFPNYSSELNVNALELEDSALYLCASSLQGDGYTFGSGTRLTVV.

The chain links TRBV19 to TRBJ1-5; possibly TRBD1 for D (6 bases). V shed 5 bases and J shed 1 base, with 12 bases lying between them. The germline V gene encodes CDR1 LNHDA and CDR2 SQIVND (reference sequence). CDR3 size: 15 residues. The CDR3 is CASSWGQGSNQPQHF. The CDR3 DNA reads as TGTGCCAGTAGTTGGGGTCAGGGGAGCAATCAGCCCCAGCATTTT.

The genes are TRBV7-2 and TRBJ1-5, with unresolved D. The germline V gene encodes CDR1 SGHTA and CDR2 FQGNSA. The CDR3 is made up of 13 amino acids. Trimming took off 7 bases at V and 2 bases at J, with 9 bases between the two ends. This chain's CDR3 is CASTGSRNQPQHF. As DNA, the CDR3 is TGTGCCAGCACAGGAAGTCGCAATCAGCCCCAGCATTTT.

This clone was counted a single time. The V and J genes are TRBV18 and TRBJ2-7; TRBD1 is a possible D gene (6 bases). The germline V gene encodes CDR1 KGHSH and CDR2 LQKENI. Trimming stripped 3 bases from V and 4 bases from J, with 16 bases between. CDR3 length equals 15 residues. Here the CDR3 DNA reads TGTGCCAGCTCACCCACCGGGACAACCGATTACGAGCAGTACTTC. The encoded protein is CASSPTGTTDYEQYF.

The V gene is TRBV28, the J gene TRBJ1-6; unclear D gene. Germline assignment: CDR1 MDHEN and CDR2 SYDVKM. The CDR3 runs 13 residues. Trimming took off 10 bases at V and 0 bases at J, with 7 bases between the two ends. The CDR3 nucleotides are TGTGCCACGCGGCCCTCCTATAATTCACCCCTCCACTTT. Amino acids: CATRPSYNSPLHF.

In its sample, this clone was seen a few times. The gene calls are TRBV7-8 and TRBJ1-2; no firm D call. V lost 5 bases, J lost 8 bases, and 12 bases lay in between. Germline CDR1 reads SGHVS; CDR2 reads FQNEAQ. The CDR3 has 12 residues. In DNA form, the CDR3 reads TGTGCCAGCAGCCCTTTTAACAGCGGCTACACCTTC. As protein: CASSPFNSGYTF.

The chain uses TRBV30 and TRBJ2-5, with D possibly being TRBD1 (5 bases). V lost 1 base and J lost 5, with 14 bases in between. Germline V lookup: CDR1 GTSNPN, CDR2 SVGIG (reference sequence). This CDR3 has 14 residues. The CDR3 nucleotides read TGTGCCTGGAGTGCATCCCTGGGGCACGAGACCCAGTACTTC. This encodes CAWSASLGHETQYF.

This clone has just a few counts. The V call is TRBV11-1, the J call TRBJ2-5, with D possibly being TRBD2 (6 bases). Per the germline V gene, CDR1 is SGHAT and CDR2 is FQDESV (reference sequence). Deletions cut 1 base from V and 5 bases from J, with 11 bases between. The CDR3 runs to 14 residues. CDR3 nucleotide sequence: TGTGCCAGCAGCTTAGGCGGCGGGGAGGAGACCCAGTACTTC. Its protein product is CASSLGGGEETQYF.

CDR3 nucleotides: TGTGCCAGCAGCTTCCCCCCCAGGGGGTCTGGCGGGGAGCTGTTTTTT. It yields the protein CASSFPPRGSGGELFF. This chain joins TRBV7-8 and TRBJ2-2, with 7 positions matching TRBD1. This CDR3 has 16 residues. CDR1 and CDR2 (germline): SGHVS, FQNEAQ. The trim removed 3 bases at V and 7 bases at J, leaving 11 bases unmatched.

The chain uses TRBV4-2 and TRBJ2-7, with TRBD2 matching 9 bases. The germline gives CDR1 LGHNA, CDR2 YNFKEQ. CDR3 size: 14 residues. V trimming: 5 bases; J trimming: 5 bases; junction bases outside the gene matches: 7. The CDR3 DNA is TGTGCCAGCAGCGGCGGGGGGGCCCACGACGAGCAGTACTTC. Amino acids: CASSGGGAHDEQYF.

This chain joins TRBV25-1 and TRBJ2-1; tentatively, D is TRBD2 (6 bases). Between the trimmed V and J ends, which lost 10 bases and 3 bases, there was a span of 16 bases. The CDR3 loop spans 14 amino acids. Germline V gives CDR1 MGHDK, CDR2 SYGVNS. Written as DNA, the CDR3 is TGTGCCACCAAGGGCGGGGCGAACTACAATGAGCAGTTCTTC. Translated, it gives CATKGGANYNEQFF.

This chain uses TRBV7-8 with TRBJ1-1; TRBD1 agrees at 7 bases. Trimming cost V 7 bases and J 0 bases; bases outside gene matches: 8. The CDR3 loop spans 15 amino acids. Germline V gene data show CDR1 as SGHVS and CDR2 as FQNEAQ. Here the CDR3 reads CASKRQGALNTEAFF. The CDR3 DNA sequence: TGTGCCAGCAAGAGACAGGGTGCGTTGAACACTGAAGCTTTCTTT.

V gene TRBV4-2 combines with J gene TRBJ1-5, with a weak D call TRBD1 (6 bases). Trimming took 4 bases from V and 5 from J, leaving 15 bases between them. Germline V gives CDR1 LGHNA, CDR2 YNFKEQ. This CDR3 is built from 15 residues. In DNA form, the CDR3 reads TGTGCCAGCAGCCTGTGGGCGGGGGCGGATCAGCCCCAGCATTTT. Encoded protein: CASSLWAGADQPQHF.

This clone was picked up a small number of times. This sequence joins TRBV5-1 and TRBJ1-1, with D tentatively TRBD1 (5 bases). The V gene's germline CDR1 is SGHRS and CDR2 YFSETQ. Deletions cut 5 bases from V and 6 bases from J, with 8 bases between. The CDR3 has 11 residues. The CDR3 here is CASRWGAEAFF. The CDR3 region has the DNA TGCGCCAGCAGGTGGGGCGCTGAAGCTTTCTTT.

This chain connects TRBV7-9 to TRBJ2-5; D gene ambiguous. The CDR3 covers 16 residues. V lost 3 bases, J lost 5 bases, and 19 bases lay in between. The V gene's germline CDR1 is SEHNR and CDR2 FQNEAQ (reference sequence). The CDR3 DNA follows: TGTGCCAGCAGCTTCAAGGCCCGACTCGCCGCGGAGACCCAGTACTTC. This encodes CASSFKARLAAETQYF.

J is TRBJ2-2 and V is TRBV19; weak D call: TRBD1 (6 bases). V was clipped by 1 base and J by 4 bases, with 16 bases between them. The CDR3 consists of 17 residues. Germline lookup yields CDR1 LNHDA and CDR2 SQIVND (reference sequence). The CDR3 protein is CASSIGRGQHLTGELFF. The CDR3 coding sequence is TGTGCCAGTAGTATAGGACGAGGACAGCACCTCACCGGGGAGCTGTTTTTT.

V is TRBV5-1 and J is TRBJ1-1; D is perhaps TRBD1 (5 bases). The V end lost 5 bases, the J end lost 2 bases, and 16 bases lay between the germline ends. The CDR3 sequence is 15 residues long. Germline loops: CDR1 SGHRS, CDR2 YFSETQ. CDR3 loop: CASRGTFRENTEAFF. CDR3 DNA sequence: TGCGCCAGCAGGGGTACATTCAGGGAAAACACTGAAGCTTTCTTT.

This clone turned up a few times. The CDR3 bases are TGTGCCAGCAGTGAAAGTAATGGGGCTGAGAATGAAAAACTGTTTTTT. Translated, it gives CASSESNGAENEKLFF. The V gene is TRBV6-1, the J gene TRBJ1-4; tentative D call: TRBD1 (5 bases). Germline loops: CDR1 MNHNS, CDR2 SASEGT. V was trimmed by 2 bases and J by 5 bases, leaving 15 bases between them. The CDR3 is made up of 16 amino acids.

The table lists this clone with a few counts. V and J are TRBV4-3 and TRBJ1-1; D gene unclear. The ends were cut back, 1 base at V and 1 base at J, with 4 bases in the middle. Germline V gene data show CDR1 as LGHNA and CDR2 as YSLEER. The CDR3 loop spans 13 amino acids. The CDR3 spells CASSQARNTEAFF. CDR3 DNA sequence: TGCGCCAGCAGCCAAGCCAGGAACACTGAAGCTTTCTTT.

As for this clone: The junction departs from germline at one end; a sequencing error may be responsible. The chain has TRBV6-4 and TRBJ2-2; D is perhaps TRBD1 (6 bases). CDR1 and CDR2 from the germline V gene are MRHNA and SNTAGT. This CDR3 comprises 14 residues. The CDR3 here is CASSDLDSAGELFF. CDR3 coding DNA: TGTGCCAGCAGCGACTTGGACAGCGCCGGGGAGCTGTTTTTT.

V is TRBV6-1 and J is TRBJ1-4; D is perhaps TRBD1 (6 bases). Per germline, CDR1 MNHNS and CDR2 SASEGT. Trimming shortened V by 2 bases and J by 8 bases, and 12 bases separated the two germline ends. CDR3 length: 14 amino acids. The DNA of the CDR3 is TGTGCCAGCAGTGAATGGGGGCAGGGAGAAAAACTGTTTTTT. It translates to CASSEWGQGEKLFF.

In its sample, this clone was seen once. CDR3 loop: CASSTRLAGGTDTQYF. As DNA, the CDR3 is TGTGCCAGCAGCACACGACTAGCGGGGGGAACAGATACGCAGTATTTT. The chain is built from TRBV9 and TRBJ2-3, with 13 bases lining up with TRBD2. V gave up 4 bases and J gave up 3 bases; unmatched junction bases: 5. Germline V gene lookup returns CDR1 SGDLS and CDR2 YYNGEE. The CDR3 totals 16 residues. The full variable domain, completed using reference TRBV9 and TRBJ2-3, is DSGVTQTPKHLITATGQRVTLRCSPRSGDLSVYWYQQSLDQGLQFLIQYYNGEERAKGNILERFSAQQFPDLHSELNLSSLELGDSALYFCASSTRLAGGTDTQYFGPGTRLTVL.

The rearrangement joins TRBV11-3 to TRBJ2-2; D might be TRBD1 (6 bases). The germline V gene has CDR1 SGHNT and CDR2 YENEEA. Trimming cost V 6 bases and J 6 bases, with 14 bases left between them. The CDR3 is made up of 14 amino acids. CDR3 coding DNA: TGTGCCAGCAGTAATACAGGGCGCGCCGGGGAGCTGTTTTTT. Its protein is CASSNTGRAGELFF. Filled out from reference TRBV11-3 and TRBJ2-2, the complete variable domain reads EAGVVQSPRYKIIEKKQPVAFWCNPISGHNTLYWYLQNLGQGPELLIRYENEEAVDDSQLPKDRFSAERLKGVDSTLKIQPAELGDSAVYLCASSNTGRAGELFFGEGSRLTVL.

The V gene is TRBV7-7, the J gene TRBJ2-2; tentative D call: TRBD2 (6 bases). CDR3 length equals 16 residues. The germline CDR1 and CDR2 sequences are SSHAT and FNYEAQ (reference sequence). V lost 5 bases and J lost 5, with 18 bases in between. The CDR3 spells CASSPTGRAGTGELFF. CDR3 sequence (DNA): TGTGCCAGCAGCCCGACCGGCAGGGCGGGAACCGGGGAGCTGTTTTTT. Complete variable domain (other parts from reference TRBV7-7 and TRBJ2-2): GAGVSQSPRYKVTKRGQDVTLRCDPISSHATLYWYQQALGQGPEFLTYFNYEAQPDKSGLPSDRFSAERPEGSISTLTIQRTEQRDSAMYRCASSPTGRAGTGELFFGEGSRLTVL.